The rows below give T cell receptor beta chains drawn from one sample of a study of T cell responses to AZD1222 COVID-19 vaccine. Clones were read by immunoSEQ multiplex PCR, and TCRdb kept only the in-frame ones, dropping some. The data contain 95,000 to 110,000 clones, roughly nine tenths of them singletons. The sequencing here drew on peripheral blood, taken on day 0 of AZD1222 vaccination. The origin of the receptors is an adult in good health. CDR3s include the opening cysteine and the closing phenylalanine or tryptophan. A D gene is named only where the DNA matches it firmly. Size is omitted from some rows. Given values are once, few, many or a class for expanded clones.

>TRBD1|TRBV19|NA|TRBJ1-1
TGTGCCAGTAAGGTGGGACAGGGGAGGAACTTGAACACTGAAGCTTTCTTT
CASKVGQGRNLNTEAFF
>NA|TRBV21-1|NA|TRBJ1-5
TGTGCCAGCAGCAAAGGACATCACGGAGACCAGCCCCAGCATTTT
CASSKGHHGDQPQHF
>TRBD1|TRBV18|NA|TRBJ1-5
TGTGCCAGCACGACAGGGTATAATCAGCCCCAGCATTTT
CASTTGYNQPQHF
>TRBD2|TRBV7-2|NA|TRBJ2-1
TGTGCCAGCAGCTCAATGGGAGCGGGAGTCGGTGAGCAGTTCTTC
CASSSMGAGVGEQFF
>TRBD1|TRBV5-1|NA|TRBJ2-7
TGCGCCAGCAGCGTGGGACAGGGTTGGTACGAGCAGTACTTC
CASSVGQGWYEQYF
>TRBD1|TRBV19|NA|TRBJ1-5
TGTGCCAGTAGATGGACAGGGGACAATCAGCCCCAGCATTTT
CASRWTGDNQPQHF
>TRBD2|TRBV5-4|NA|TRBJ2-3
TGTGCCAGCAGCTTGCCCGCCGGGCTACTAGCGGGAGAGGGTGTTACGCAGTATTTT
CASSLPAGLLAGEGVTQYF
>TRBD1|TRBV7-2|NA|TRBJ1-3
TGTGCCAGCAGCTTAGGCTCCCAGGGGGCGCCCGGAAACACCATATATTTT
CASSLGSQGAPGNTIYF
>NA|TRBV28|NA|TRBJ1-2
TGTGCCAGCAGGCAACAGGGCGGCTATGGCTACACCTTC
CASRQQGGYGYTF
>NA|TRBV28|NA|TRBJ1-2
TGTGCCAGCACCCGGGGGGGAGTAGCTAACTATGGCTACACCTTC
CASTRGGVANYGYTF
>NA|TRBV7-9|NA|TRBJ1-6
TGTGCCAGCAGCTTAGGGGGCCCGGGTAGACCCCTCCACTTT
CASSLGGPGRPLHF
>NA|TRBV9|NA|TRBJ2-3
TGTGCCAGCAGCGTAGGGGGGTCAGATACGCAGTATTTT
CASSVGGSDTQYF
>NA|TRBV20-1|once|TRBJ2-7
TGCAGTGCTAGAGATTGGGGGGAGCAGTACTTC
CSARDWGEQYF
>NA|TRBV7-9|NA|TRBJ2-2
TGTGCCAGCAGCTTAGAGGGCGTCACCGGGGAGCTGTTTTTT
CASSLEGVTGELFF
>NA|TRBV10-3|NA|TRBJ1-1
TGTGCCATCAGTGACAGGGCTAACACTGAAGCTTTCTTT
CAISDRANTEAFF
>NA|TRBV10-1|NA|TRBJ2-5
TGCGCCAGCTCCCCCGGGACCCTCAAAGGGGAGACCCAGTACTTC
CASSPGTLKGETQYF
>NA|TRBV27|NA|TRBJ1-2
TGTGCCAGCAGTTTGCAGGGTAGCTATGGCTACACCTTC
CASSLQGSYGYTF
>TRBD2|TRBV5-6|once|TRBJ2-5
TGTGCCAGCAGCGGAGGGACTAGCGGGAGGAGAGAGACCCAGTACTTC
CASSGGTSGRRETQYF
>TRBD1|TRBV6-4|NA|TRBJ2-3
TGTGCCAGCAGCCCGGACAGGTTTAGCACAGATACGCAGTATTTT
CASSPDRFSTDTQYF
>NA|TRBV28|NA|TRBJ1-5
TGTGCCAGCAGTCCTGGGACGGGGAATCAGCCCCAGCATTTT
CASSPGTGNQPQHF
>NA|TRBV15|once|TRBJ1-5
TGTGCCACCAGCAGAGATCGTTGGCAAAGGGATCAGCCCCAGCATTTT
CATSRDRWQRDQPQHF
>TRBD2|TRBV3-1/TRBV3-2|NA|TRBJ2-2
TGTGCCAGCATCTCCAGACTAGCGGGAGGGCCAGGCACCGGGGAGCTGTTTTTT
CASISRLAGGPGTGELFF
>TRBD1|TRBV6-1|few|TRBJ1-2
TGTGCCAGCAGTGAAGTGGTGGACAGGGGGCAAAACTATGGCTACACCTTC
CASSEVVDRGQNYGYTF
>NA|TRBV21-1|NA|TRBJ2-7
TGTGCCAGCAGCAAAGATCAGCGGATCCCCTCCTACGAGCAGTACTTC
CASSKDQRIPSYEQYF
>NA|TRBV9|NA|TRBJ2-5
TGTGCCAGCAGCGTGAACACAGTTCAAGAGACCCAGTACTTC
CASSVNTVQETQYF
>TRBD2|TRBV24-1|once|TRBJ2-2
TGTGCCACCAGTGATAAGAGACTAGCGTCGAGCACCGGGGAGCTGTTTTTT
CATSDKRLASSTGELFF
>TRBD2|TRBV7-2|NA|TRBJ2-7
TGTGCCAGCAGCTTAGACGGGACTAGCGGCGGGAGGGAGCAGTACTTC
CASSLDGTSGGREQYF
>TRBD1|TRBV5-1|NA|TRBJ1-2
TGCGCCAGCAGCTTTCAGGGGGCGGAACTTAATGGCTACACCTTC
CASSFQGAELNGYTF
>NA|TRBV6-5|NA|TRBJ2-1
TGTGCCAGCAGAGCCGGGCCCTTCTACTACAATGAGCAGTTCTTC
CASRAGPFYYNEQFF
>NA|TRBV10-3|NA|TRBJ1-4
TGTGCCATCAGCCCCTCGGCTAATGAAAAACTGTTTTTT
CAISPSANEKLFF
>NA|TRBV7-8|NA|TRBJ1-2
TGTGCCAGCAGCTCAGGACTGGTCTATGGCTACACCTTC
CASSSGLVYGYTF
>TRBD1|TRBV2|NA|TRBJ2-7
TGTGCCAGCAGTGCGCACAGGGGCTACGAGCAGTACTTC
CASSAHRGYEQYF
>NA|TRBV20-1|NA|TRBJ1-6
TGCAGTGCTAGTAGGCAGGGTGGTTCACCCCTCCACTTT
CSASRQGGSPLHF
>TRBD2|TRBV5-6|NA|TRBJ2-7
TGTGCCAGCAGCTTGGCCGGGACTAGCGGGAGGGAGCAGTACTTC
CASSLAGTSGREQYF
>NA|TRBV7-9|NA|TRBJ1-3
TGTGCCACCCTCCGGGGCAGAGCCTCTGGAAACACCATATATTTT
CATLRGRASGNTIYF
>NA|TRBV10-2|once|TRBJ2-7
TGCGCCAGCCTATTGGGTCCCTCCGGATACGAGCAGTACTTC
CASLLGPSGYEQYF
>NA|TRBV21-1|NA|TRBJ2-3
TGTGCCAGCAGCAACGGGAGGATGGGATCAGATACGCAGTATTTT
CASSNGRMGSDTQYF
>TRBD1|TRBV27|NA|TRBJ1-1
TGTGCCAGCAGCGCATCTCACAGGGGCACTAGTAACACTGAAGCTTTCTTT
CASSASHRGTSNTEAFF
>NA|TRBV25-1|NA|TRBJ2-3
TGTGCCAGCAGCAAAGGGGGGAAGCCAGATACGCAGTATTTT
CASSKGGKPDTQYF
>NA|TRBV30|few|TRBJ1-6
TGTGCCTGGAGTGTACAGGACGGAGCCCTTCCCCTCCACTTT
CAWSVQDGALPLHF
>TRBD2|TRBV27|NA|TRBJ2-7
TGTGCCAGCAGTTTATCTTTTAGCGGGTACTACGAGCAGTACTTC
CASSLSFSGYYEQYF
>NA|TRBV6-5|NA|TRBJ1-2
TGTGCCAGTCTCTCACCCGCTGGCTACACCTTC
CASLSPAGYTF
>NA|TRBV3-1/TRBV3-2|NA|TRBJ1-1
TGTGCCAGCAGCCAAGGGCAGCTGAACACTGAAGCTTTCTTT
CASSQGQLNTEAFF
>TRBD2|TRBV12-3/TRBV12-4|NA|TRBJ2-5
TGTGCCAGCTGGGGGGGAGTGGGAGAGACCCAGTACTTC
CASWGGVGETQYF